This T cell receptor (beta chain) was obtained from a study of T cell responses to AZD1222 COVID-19 vaccine. Study-level points and caveats: White British ancestry dominated among donors, who included more females, and clonal diversity was possibly underestimated. Only 5 or 6 individuals given AZD1222 were seropositive at baseline. Repertoire sampling occurred only after the peak T cell response. Unmutated regions of variants are reportedly targeted by nearly half of spike-specific TCRs.

The germline gives CDR1 SNHLY, CDR2 FYNNEI. The length of the CDR3 is 13 residues. The V end was cut by 5 bases, the J end by 0 bases, with 5 bases between. For this clone: Its antigen is not identified.

Data came from immunoSEQ multiplex PCR; TCRdb stores just in-frame clones and leaves some out. The sample contains just under 90,000 clones, about 86% of which appear only once. The specimen was peripheral blood, collected on day 0 of MenACWY control vaccination. This TCR derives from an adult in good health. The gene calls are TRBV2 and TRBJ1-5; D unclear. The CDR3 is CASSRRSNQPQHF. The CDR3 DNA follows: TGTGCCAGCAGTAGGCGTAGCAATCAGCCCCAGCATTTT.